A selection of T cell receptor beta chains follows, all from one sample in a study of blood T cell repertoires in COVID-19. The repertoire was sequenced with immunoSEQ multiplex PCR; TCRdb's copy has only in-frame clones and lacks some. The sample lists some 320,000 clones, roughly 90% seen once, with around 3.9% in the top ten. Source material: PBMCs or T cells enriched from blood (not recorded which). These receptors all stem from a woman aged 25-40 years who had been exposed to COVID-19. Both conserved end residues are part of each CDR3. The D gene is left open where the match is weak. Some rows mark clone size as missing; the rest say once, few, many or name a class of expanded clone.

14	NA	TRBV4-3	NA	TRBJ1-2	TGCGCCAGCAGCCAAGAGGTCAGGGGCTATGGCTACACCTTC	CASSQEVRGYGYTF
13	TRBD1	TRBV11-2	NA	TRBJ1-2	TGTGCCAGCAGACAAGGGACAGGTCATGGCTACACCTTC	CASRQGTGHGYTF
15	NA	TRBV6-5	once	TRBJ2-7	TGTGCCAGCAGTTACTCGAATCAGGGAAGGTACGAGCAGTACTTC	CASSYSNQGRYEQYF
16	NA	TRBV7-2	once	TRBJ2-1	TGTGCCAGCAGCTTAAGGGGCCGTAACCTCTACAATGAGCAGTTCTTC	CASSLRGRNLYNEQFF
16	TRBD1	TRBV5-1	NA	TRBJ1-2	TGCGCCAGCAGCTTGGAGGTTGGGACAGGGGGCTTAGGCTACACCTTC	CASSLEVGTGGLGYTF
17	TRBD2	TRBV7-2	NA	TRBJ2-3	TGTGCCAGCAGCCCCCAGTGGCGGGGGGTTAGCACAGATACGCAGTATTTT	CASSPQWRGVSTDTQYF
14	TRBD1	TRBV6-2/TRBV6-3	NA	TRBJ1-2	TGTGCCAGCAGCCAGGGACAGGGTTTGTATGGCTACACCTTC	CASSQGQGLYGYTF
16	NA	TRBV10-3	once	TRBJ1-2	TGTGCCATCAGTGAGTCGGGGACGGCGGGGGACTATGGCTACACCTTC	CAISESGTAGDYGYTF
14	TRBD1	TRBV7-9	few	TRBJ1-4	TGTGCCAGCAGCTCAACAGGGGCTAATGAAAAACTGTTTTTT	CASSSTGANEKLFF
13	TRBD1	TRBV10-3	once	TRBJ1-3	TGTGCCACCGGACAGGTTCCTGGAAACACCATATATTTT	CATGQVPGNTIYF
14	TRBD2	TRBV7-8	NA	TRBJ2-7	TGTGCCAGCAGCTTAGGTGAAGCGGGGTACGAGCAGTACTTC	CASSLGEAGYEQYF
13	NA	TRBV2	NA	TRBJ1-1	TGTGCCAGCAGGATGAGAGAGAACACTGAAGCTTTCTTT	CASRMRENTEAFF
15	NA	TRBV3-1/TRBV3-2	NA	TRBJ1-6	TGTGCCAGCAGCCAGGTTAGCTCCTATAATTCACCCCTCCACTTT	CASSQVSSYNSPLHF
14	TRBD1	TRBV7-6	NA	TRBJ2-3	TGTGCCAGCAGCCATCGGACAGGGACAGATACGCAGTATTTT	CASSHRTGTDTQYF
17	NA	TRBV7-9	once	TRBJ2-3	TGTGCCAGCAGCTTAGCGCAGGACTCCTTAATGGATGATACGCAGTATTTT	CASSLAQDSLMDDTQYF
14	NA	TRBV11-2	NA	TRBJ2-2	TGTGCCAGCAGTCGCGACCTAGGCTTCGGGGAGCTGTTTTTT	CASSRDLGFGELFF
15	NA	TRBV28	once	TRBJ1-2	TGTGCCAGCAGTTTACCCGGGGAGGAGAACTATGGCTACACCTTC	CASSLPGEENYGYTF
16	NA	TRBV5-1	NA	TRBJ1-2	TGCGCCAGCAGCTTTGGTTTTCGTCAGGCTAACTATGGCTACACCTTC	CASSFGFRQANYGYTF
17	TRBD2	TRBV9	NA	TRBJ2-5	TGTGCCAGCAGCGAGGGACTAGCGGGGGGCCAGGGGGAGACCCAGTACTTC	CASSEGLAGGQGETQYF
11	NA	TRBV12-3/TRBV12-4	NA	TRBJ2-7	TGTGCCAGCAGTTTGTTATACGAGCAGTACTTC	CASSLLYEQYF
14	NA	TRBV6-1	NA	TRBJ2-4	TGTGCCAGCAGTGAACTCCTGGCCAAAAACATTCAGTACTTC	CASSELLAKNIQYF
14	TRBD2	TRBV19	NA	TRBJ2-5	TGTGCTTCGTCGTCGGCGGGGGGACGGGAGACCCAGTACTTC	CASSSAGGRETQYF
12	NA	TRBV28	NA	TRBJ1-1	TGTGCCAGCCAGATTATGAACACTGAAGCTTTCTTT	CASQIMNTEAFF
16	NA	TRBV5-5	NA	TRBJ1-1	TGTGCCAGCAGCTTGGTAGCCTCGGGGGGGCTCACTGAAGCTTTCTTT	CASSLVASGGLTEAFF
12	NA	TRBV7-9	NA	TRBJ1-2	TGTGCCAGCAGCTTTGAGGGTCGGGGCTACACCTTC	CASSFEGRGYTF
16	NA	TRBV4-3	NA	TRBJ1-2	TGCGCCAGCAGCCAAGGGCATACAGGGTGGGACTATGGCTACACCTTC	CASSQGHTGWDYGYTF
14	TRBD1	TRBV7-9	NA	TRBJ1-2	TGTGCCAGCTTAAAGGAACAGGGGAGCGGTGGCTACACCTTC	CASLKEQGSGGYTF
15	TRBD1	TRBV13	NA	TRBJ2-7	TGTGCCAGCAGCTTAAAAGGGACAGGGCTGGACGAGCAGTACTTC	CASSLKGTGLDEQYF
16	NA	TRBV24-1	NA	TRBJ1-2	TGTGCCACCAGTGATTCTCTTGGACTGCCCGGCTATGGCTACACCTTC	CATSDSLGLPGYGYTF
14	NA	TRBV7-2	NA	TRBJ2-5	TGTGCCAGCAGCTTATCCAGGGTGCAAGAGACCCAGTACTTC	CASSLSRVQETQYF
14	NA	TRBV6-2/TRBV6-3	NA	TRBJ1-4	TGTGCCAGCAGTAACCGGGACTTTAATGAAAAACTGTTTTTT	CASSNRDFNEKLFF
15	TRBD1	TRBV2	NA	TRBJ2-1	TGTGCCAGCAGTCTAAAACAGGGGGCGGGCAATGAGCAGTTCTTC	CASSLKQGAGNEQFF
15	TRBD1	TRBV2	NA	TRBJ1-5	TGTGCCAGCAGAATGGGACAGGCCAGCAATCAGCCCCAGCATTTT	CASRMGQASNQPQHF
16	NA	TRBV21-1	NA	TRBJ2-3	TGTGCCAGCAGCAACCCGGGACAGGGGATCGCAGATACGCAGTATTTT	CASSNPGQGIADTQYF
16	NA	TRBV21-1	NA	TRBJ2-3	TGTGCCAGCAGCAAAGAGGGTAGCGGGTGCACAGATACGCAGTATTTT	CASSKEGSGCTDTQYF
14	TRBD2	TRBV7-2	NA	TRBJ2-3	TGTGCCAGCAGCTTAGCTGCGGGGGGGCCAATGCAGTATTTT	CASSLAAGGPMQYF
16	NA	TRBV7-9	NA	TRBJ1-6	TGTGCCAGCAGCTTACAGGGGAGCTCCTATAATTCACCCCTCCACTTT	CASSLQGSSYNSPLHF
15	TRBD1	TRBV25-1	NA	TRBJ2-1	TGTGCCAGCAGTGAATCGGGCAGGGGGTTCAATGAGCAGTTCTTC	CASSESGRGFNEQFF
14	NA	TRBV7-2	NA	TRBJ2-7	TGTGCCAGCAGCCCTTTAAGGGAGTCCTACGAGCAGTACTTC	CASSPLRESYEQYF
17	TRBD1	TRBV4-2	NA	TRBJ1-5	TGTGCCAGCAGCCAGAGGGACAGGGGGCAGGTGGATCAGCCCCAGCATTTT	CASSQRDRGQVDQPQHF
14	TRBD2	TRBV11-2	NA	TRBJ2-2	TGTGCCAGCAGCTTGGGACTAACCACCGGGGAGCTGTTTTTT	CASSLGLTTGELFF
13	NA	TRBV28	NA	TRBJ1-2	TGTGCCAGCAGTTTCACAGGATACTATGGCTACACCTTC	CASSFTGYYGYTF
15	NA	TRBV11-2	NA	TRBJ2-1	TGTGCCAGCATACGGGGGGCAAGCTCCTACAATGAGCAGTTCTTC	CASIRGASSYNEQFF
15	TRBD1	TRBV5-1	NA	TRBJ1-2	TGCGCCAGCAGCTTGTATCCGGACAGGATTGGCGGCTACACCTTC	CASSLYPDRIGGYTF
15	NA	TRBV19	NA	TRBJ1-6	TGTGCCAGTAGTATCACCGGGGGTCGGAATTCACCCCTCCACTTT	CASSITGGRNSPLHF
16	TRBD2	TRBV5-1	NA	TRBJ2-1	TGCGCCAGCAGCTCATTAATAGCGGGGGGGCCTGGTGAGCAGTTCTTC	CASSSLIAGGPGEQFF
15	TRBD1	TRBV5-1	NA	TRBJ1-3	TGCGCCAGCAGCTTGGATACAGGGGGCGCGGACACCATATATTTT	CASSLDTGGADTIYF
17	TRBD2	TRBV9	NA	TRBJ2-5	TGTGCCAGCAGCCCTTGGACTAGCGGGGGGAATCAAGAGACCCAGTACTTC	CASSPWTSGGNQETQYF
16	NA	TRBV10-3	NA	TRBJ2-5	TGTGCCATCAGTGAGTCGACAGTTTCGGCTTTCGAGACCCAGTACTTC	CAISESTVSAFETQYF
14	NA	TRBV6-5	NA	TRBJ2-1	TGTGCCAGCTCCGCCCAGGGCTCCTACAATGAGCAGTTCTTC	CASSAQGSYNEQFF